The 32 T cell receptor beta chains below all came from one sample that was sequenced in a study of cytomegalovirus exposure and HLA in healthy donors. A multiplex PCR was run with 60 Vbeta primers and 13 Jbeta primers. Method: immunoSEQ multiplex PCR; TCRdb's copy keeps in-frame clones and lacks some. The data show some 180,000 clones, around 75% seen once. The sample comprised PBMCs. All receptors derive from a woman between 25 and 40 years old in good health and CMV-seronegative.

This clone has only a few counts. The V gene is TRBV6-5, the J gene TRBJ2-5, with D possibly being TRBD1 (6 bases). Germline V lookup: CDR1 MNHEY, CDR2 SVGAGI. Trimming stripped 8 bases from V and 0 bases from J, with 16 bases between. The CDR3 totals 15 residues. CDR3: CASGGGHPYQETQYF. CDR3 coding DNA: TGTGCCAGCGGGGGCGGACACCCTTACCAAGAGACCCAGTACTTC.

This sequence joins TRBV19 and TRBJ1-4; TRBD1 matches 8 bases. Germline V gene lookup returns CDR1 LNHDA and CDR2 SQIVND (reference sequence). J lost 8 bases, V lost 3 bases, and 8 bases had no gene match. The CDR3 is made up of 15 amino acids. CDR3 sequence (DNA): TGTGCCAGTAGTATGGGAGGGACAGGTTTCGAAAAACTGTTTTTT. The encoded protein is CASSMGGTGFEKLFF.

This rearrangement joins TRBV9 to TRBJ2-1; 9 bases are a match to TRBD2. Germline CDR1 SGDLS, CDR2 YYNGEE. Trimming removed 4 bases from V and 6 bases from J; junction bases left unmatched: 14. The length of the CDR3 is 17 residues. CDR3 in amino acids: CASSKTPGTSRTNEQFF. Here the CDR3 DNA reads TGTGCCAGCAGCAAAACCCCCGGGACTAGCCGAACCAATGAGCAGTTCTTC. The whole variable domain, remainder taken from reference TRBV9 and TRBJ2-1, is DSGVTQTPKHLITATGQRVTLRCSPRSGDLSVYWYQQSLDQGLQFLIQYYNGEERAKGNILERFSAQQFPDLHSELNLSSLELGDSALYFCASSKTPGTSRTNEQFFGPGTRLTVL.

This clone is a singleton in its sample. This chain links TRBV9 with TRBJ2-1, with TRBD2 matching over 12 bases. The CDR3 sequence is 18 residues long. CDR1 is SGDLS and CDR2 is YYNGEE in the germline V gene. V lost 2 bases to trimming and J lost 4 bases; unmatched junction nucleotides: 10. Here the CDR3 DNA reads TGTGCCAGCAGCGTCATCGGACTAGCGGGGACCTCTTACAATGAGCAGTTCTTC. Translation gives CASSVIGLAGTSYNEQFF. Using reference TRBV9 and TRBJ2-1 for the parts outside the CDR3, the full variable domain is DSGVTQTPKHLITATGQRVTLRCSPRSGDLSVYWYQQSLDQGLQFLIQYYNGEERAKGNILERFSAQQFPDLHSELNLSSLELGDSALYFCASSVIGLAGTSYNEQFFGPGTRLTVL.

This sequence joins TRBV11-2 and TRBJ2-2; 14 nucleotides match TRBD2. CDR1 is SGHAT, CDR2 FQNNGV, per germline. CDR3 size: 19 residues. V lost 6 bases to trimming and J lost 3 bases; unmatched junction nucleotides: 12. The CDR3 DNA sequence: TGTGCCAGCAGTAACGACAGGGGGACTAGCGGGGGTCACACCGGGGAGCTGTTTTTT. Translating gives CASSNDRGTSGGHTGELFF.

The genes are TRBV13 and TRBJ2-1; D not resolved. Per the germline V gene, CDR1 is PRHDT and CDR2 is FYEKMQ (reference sequence). V lost 3 bases and J 5 bases, leaving 11 bases between the germline ends. The CDR3 length is 14 residues. CDR3 region: CASSFSRLHNEQFF. In DNA form, the CDR3 reads TGTGCCAGCAGCTTCTCTAGGTTACACAATGAGCAGTTCTTC.

CDR3: CASRRQGVATEAFF. The CDR3 DNA is TGTGCCAGCCGTAGACAGGGGGTGGCCACTGAAGCTTTCTTT. The chain recombines TRBV27 with TRBJ1-1; 9 nucleotides match TRBD1. CDR3 length: 14 amino acids. Germline CDR1 MNHEY, CDR2 SMNVEV (reference sequence). After removal of 8 bases from V and 4 bases from J, the junction contained 8 bases not matched to a gene.

The chain carries TRBV5-4 and TRBJ2-2, with D possibly matching TRBD1 (6 bases). The CDR3 sequence is 15 residues long. Trimming cost V 3 bases and J 4 bases, with 13 bases left between them. Germline CDR1 reads SGHNT; CDR2 reads YYREEE (reference sequence). Here the CDR3 DNA reads TGTGCCAGCAGCTCGCAGGGGATGATCACCGGGGAGCTGTTTTTT. This codes for CASSSQGMITGELFF.

The V and J genes are TRBV19 and TRBJ2-7; D is possibly TRBD2 (6 bases). The CDR3 has 12 amino acids. Germline V gene lookup returns CDR1 LNHDA and CDR2 SQIVND (reference sequence). V was cut by 3 bases and J by 6 bases, with 9 bases left in between. The CDR3 nucleotides read TGTGCCAGTAGTATGGGACTCGGCGAGCAGTACTTC. Translating gives CASSMGLGEQYF. The full variable domain, rest sourced from reference TRBV19 and TRBJ2-7, is DGGITQSPKYLFRKEGQNVTLSCEQNLNHDAMYWYRQDPGQGLRLIYYSQIVNDFQKGDIAEGYSVSREKKESFPLTVTSAQKNPTAFYLCASSMGLGEQYFGPGTRLTVT.

This clone was counted once. The chain links TRBV11-1 to TRBJ2-1, with 7 bases identical to TRBD2. Germline lookup yields CDR1 SGHAT and CDR2 FQDESV (reference sequence). The junction had 0 bases not matched to a gene; V was cut back by 4 bases and J by 0 bases. The CDR3 is 14 amino acids. The CDR3 reads CASSSGGSYNEQFF. In nucleotides, the CDR3 is TGTGCCAGCAGCTCGGGGGGCTCCTACAATGAGCAGTTCTTC.

The chain is built from TRBV7-2 and TRBJ2-7; maybe TRBD2 (6 bases). Germline CDR1 SGHTA, CDR2 FQGNSA. This CDR3 comprises 18 residues. V lost 0 bases, J lost 0 bases, and 18 bases lay in between. CDR3 nucleotide sequence: TGTGCCAGCAGCTTAGCGATATTCGGGGCGGGGCGCTCCTACGAGCAGTACTTC. Its protein product is CASSLAIFGAGRSYEQYF.

The rearrangement joins TRBV2 to TRBJ2-4; 9 nucleotides line up with TRBD2. CDR1 is SNHLY, CDR2 FYNNEI, per germline. The CDR3 totals 17 residues. Losses at the gene ends were 5 bases for V and 3 bases for J; bases not matched to a gene: 11. As DNA, the CDR3 is TGTGCCAGCAGTTATCTTGGCGCTAGCGGGGACAAAAACATTCAGTACTTC. Amino acids: CASSYLGASGDKNIQYF.

This sequence joins TRBV5-4 and TRBJ2-5; 9 bases agree with TRBD2. After removal of 2 bases from V and 2 bases from J, the junction contained 4 bases not matched to a gene. The length of the CDR3 is 15 residues. Germline V gene data show CDR1 as SGHNT and CDR2 as YYREEE (reference sequence). The CDR3 DNA reads as TGTGCCAGCAGCTTTAGCGGGGGACCACAAGAGACCCAGTACTTC. It is translated as CASSFSGGPQETQYF.

The V call is TRBV25-1, the J call TRBJ1-5, with 7 nucleotides matching TRBD1. This CDR3 spans 15 amino acids. The J segment lost 4 bases and the V segment lost 6 bases, leaving 9 bases of the junction unmatched. CDR1 MGHDK and CDR2 SYGVNS come from the germline V gene. In DNA, the CDR3 is TGTGCCAGCAGCGACAGCAGGGGGATAAATCAGCCCCAGCATTTT. This encodes CASSDSRGINQPQHF.

J is TRBJ1-5 and V is TRBV10-2; D possibly corresponds to TRBD1 (5 bases). CDR1 and CDR2 from the germline V gene are WSHSY and SAAADI. This CDR3 contains 15 residues. V lost 4 bases and J lost 2, with 12 bases in between. The CDR3 DNA is TGCGCCAGCAGTGTATTCAGGGATGGCAATCAGCCCCAGCATTTT. It encodes CASSVFRDGNQPQHF.

The V and J genes are TRBV4-1 and TRBJ2-7; 10 bases line up with TRBD1. The CDR3 has 18 amino acids. With 2 bases clipped from V and 0 bases from J, the junction kept 10 bases outside the gene matches. Germline-derived CDR1 and CDR2 are MGHRA and YSYEKL. This chain's CDR3 is CASSQSGTGDMSSYEQYF. CDR3 nucleotides: TGCGCCAGCAGCCAATCCGGGACAGGGGATATGAGCTCCTACGAGCAGTACTTC.

This chain joins TRBV7-2 and TRBJ2-1; 7 nucleotides align to TRBD2. This CDR3 is built from 14 residues. Per the germline V gene, CDR1 is SGHTA and CDR2 is FQGNSA. V gave up 5 bases and J gave up 9 bases; unmatched junction bases: 10. Here the CDR3 DNA reads TGTGCCAGCAGCGCTCTGACTAGCACCATTGAGCAGTTCTTC. Translating it yields CASSALTSTIEQFF.

The chain uses TRBV19 and TRBJ2-5, with TRBD2 matching 7 bases. J lost 4 bases, V lost 7 bases, and 6 bases had no gene match. Germline V gene sequence: CDR1 LNHDA, CDR2 SQIVND (reference sequence). This CDR3 is 13 amino acids long. CDR3 DNA: TGTGCCAGTAATAGCGGGCGGGGAGAGACCCAGTACTTC. Encoded protein: CASNSGRGETQYF.

This clone was detected once. The chain employs TRBV5-6 and TRBJ2-1; D not resolved. Per the germline V gene, CDR1 is SGHDT and CDR2 is YYEEEE. The CDR3 runs 17 residues. Trimming removed 6 bases at V and 3 bases at J, with 22 bases between. Here the CDR3 reads CASTTYYPSKIYNEQFF. The CDR3, as DNA: TGTGCCAGCACCACTTACTATCCGTCGAAGATCTACAATGAGCAGTTCTTC. The full variable domain, in which reference TRBV5-6 and TRBJ2-1 provide the parts outside the CDR3, is DAGVTQSPTHLIKTRGQQVTLRCSPKSGHDTVSWYQQALGQGPQFIFQYYEEEERQRGNFPDRFSGHQFPNYSSELNVNALLLGDSALYLCASTTYYPSKIYNEQFFGPGTRLTVL.

The chain combines TRBV6-5 with TRBJ1-6, with 10 bases fitting TRBD1. Per the germline V gene, CDR1 is MNHEY and CDR2 is SVGAGI. The CDR3 runs 14 residues. The J segment lost 10 bases and the V segment lost 6 bases, leaving 6 bases of the junction unmatched. The CDR3 reads CASSRRTGGSPLHF. The CDR3 DNA is TGTGCCAGCAGCCGCAGGACAGGGGGGTCACCCCTCCACTTT.

This chain uses TRBV7-2 with TRBJ2-5, with TRBD2 identical over 10 bases. TRBJ2-7 explains the end of the DNA better; the J call may be wrong. From germline, CDR1 is SGHTA and CDR2 FQGNSA. This CDR3 contains 17 residues. This CDR3 reads CASSLETSGTSVYEQYF. The CDR3 DNA sequence: TGTGCCAGCAGCTTAGAGACTTCCGGGACTAGCGTATACGAGCAGTACTTC.

The CDR3 region has the DNA TGTGCCAGCAGCTCAACCGGGACAGGGGTACCTGGGGCCAACGTCCTGACTTTC. Protein product: CASSSTGTGVPGANVLTF. This sequence joins TRBV11-1 and TRBJ2-6, with 10 bases fitting TRBD1. Trimming at V came to 4 bases and at J to 2 bases, leaving 8 bases not matched to a gene. From germline, CDR1 is SGHAT and CDR2 FQDESV (reference sequence). The CDR3 spans 18 residues.

The rearrangement links TRBV4-3 to TRBJ2-7; 7 bases fit TRBD2. The germline V gene has CDR1 LGHNA and CDR2 YSLEER. V shed 2 bases, J shed 4 bases, and the junction held 5 bases outside the gene matches. The CDR3 is made up of 14 amino acids. CDR3 in amino acids: CASSQSVGGYEQYF. In DNA form, the CDR3 reads TGCGCCAGCAGCCAATCCGTGGGGGGGTACGAGCAGTACTTC.

This clone was seen more than once but under ten times. This chain joins TRBV2 and TRBJ2-2, with D possibly TRBD2 on 7 matching bases. V shed 1 base and J shed 4 bases, with 13 bases lying between them. The CDR3 runs 16 residues. In germline, CDR1 is SNHLY, CDR2 FYNNEI. The CDR3 protein is CASSEEGGGPTGELFF. The CDR3 DNA sequence: TGTGCCAGCAGTGAAGAAGGGGGGGGGCCCACCGGGGAGCTGTTTTTT.

Remarks on this clone: The sample has other DNA sequences that encode this CDR3 too. The chain has TRBV4-3 and TRBJ2-2; 11 bases are shared with TRBD2. The V gene end was trimmed by 4 bases and the J gene end by 0 bases; junction bases not matched to a gene: 4. There are 17 residues in the CDR3. Germline CDR1 reads LGHNA; CDR2 reads YSLEER. Here the CDR3 reads CASSRRLAGTNTGELFF. In DNA, the CDR3 is TGCGCCAGCAGCCGAAGACTAGCGGGGACGAACACCGGGGAGCTGTTTTTT.

The J gene is TRBJ2-7, the V gene TRBV4-2, with TRBD1 matching over 9 bases. CDR3 length: 15 amino acids. V gave up 4 bases and J gave up 2 bases; unmatched junction bases: 6. Germline values: CDR1 LGHNA, CDR2 YNFKEQ. The CDR3 DNA reads TGTGCCAGCAGCCCCTATAGACAGGGGGCCTACGAGCAGTACTTC. Translating gives CASSPYRQGAYEQYF.

The chain couples TRBV2 to TRBJ2-7, with a possible D match to TRBD2 (5 bases). The CDR3 sequence is 14 residues long. Trimming took 2 bases from V and 5 from J, leaving 13 bases between them. Looked up from germline, CDR1 is SNHLY and CDR2 is FYNNEI. In DNA, the CDR3 is TGTGCCAGCAGTGAACGGACTGGTATAGACGAGCAGTACTTC. This codes for CASSERTGIDEQYF.

The CDR3 DNA sequence: TGTGCCAGCAGCGCCGGCCCGGGACTAGCGGGATACGAGCAGTACTTC. Its protein is CASSAGPGLAGYEQYF. V is TRBV5-8 and J is TRBJ2-7; 13 nucleotides line up with TRBD2. In germline, CDR1 is SGHTS, CDR2 YDEGEE. V lost 4 bases and J lost 4; bases outside the gene matches: 8. There are 16 residues in the CDR3.

The chain carries TRBV20-1 and TRBJ1-1; tentatively, D is TRBD1 (5 bases). The CDR3 runs 10 residues. V was pared by 6 bases and J by 12 bases, with 14 bases between. The germline V gene encodes CDR1 DFQATT and CDR2 SNEGSKA (reference sequence). CDR3 nucleotides: TGCAGTGCGGCGAAGGAGGGGACTTTCTTT. Protein: CSAAKEGTFF.

Concerning this clone itself: The sample holds other DNA sequences that translate to the same CDR3. The J gene is TRBJ2-1, the V gene TRBV6-5; 9 positions match TRBD1. J lost 4 bases, V lost 0 bases, and 4 bases had no gene match. The CDR3 extends over 16 amino acids. The V gene's germline CDR1 is MNHEY and CDR2 SVGAGI. The CDR3 nucleotides read TGTGCCAGCAGTTACTCTAACAGGGGGCCTTACAATGAGCAGTTCTTC. This codes for CASSYSNRGPYNEQFF.

The gene calls are TRBV4-3 and TRBJ1-3; D may be TRBD1 (5 bases). Trimming stripped 4 bases from V and 1 base from J, with 20 bases between. CDR1 is LGHNA, CDR2 YSLEER, per germline. The CDR3 contains 18 residues. The CDR3 DNA is TGCGCCAGCAGCCCCGGGACTCCCGCGGGGGGTTCTGGAAACACCATATATTTT. This gives the protein CASSPGTPAGGSGNTIYF.

This sequence joins TRBV11-2 and TRBJ2-5; 12 nucleotides align to TRBD2. V lost 5 bases to trimming and J lost 5 bases; unmatched junction nucleotides: 6. The V gene's germline CDR1 is SGHAT and CDR2 FQNNGV. This CDR3 region has 15 residues. The CDR3 coding sequence is TGTGCCAGCAGCCTTCGGGGGACTAGCGGGGAGACCCAGTACTTC. Its protein is CASSLRGTSGETQYF.